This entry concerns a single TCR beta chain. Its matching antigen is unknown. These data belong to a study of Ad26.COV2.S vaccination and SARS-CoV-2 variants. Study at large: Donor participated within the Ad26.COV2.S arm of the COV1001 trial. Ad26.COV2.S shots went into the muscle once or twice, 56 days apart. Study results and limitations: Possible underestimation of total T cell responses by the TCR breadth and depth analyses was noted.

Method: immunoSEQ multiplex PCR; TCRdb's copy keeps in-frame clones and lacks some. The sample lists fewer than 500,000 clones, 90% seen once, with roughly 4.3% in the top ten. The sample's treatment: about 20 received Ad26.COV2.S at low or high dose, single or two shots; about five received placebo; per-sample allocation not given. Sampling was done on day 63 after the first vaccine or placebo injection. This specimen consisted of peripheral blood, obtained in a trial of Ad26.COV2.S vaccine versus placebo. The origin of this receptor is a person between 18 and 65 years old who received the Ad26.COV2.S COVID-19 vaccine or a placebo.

The CDR3 DNA is TGTGCCAGCAGCGGAGGTACTATGAGGACTACAGATACGCAGTATTTT. As protein: CASSGGTMRTTDTQYF. The J gene is TRBJ2-3, the V gene TRBV9; tentatively, D is TRBD2 (5 bases). Germline V gene data show CDR1 as SGDLS and CDR2 as YYNGEE. The CDR3 length is 16 residues. Trimming removed 3 bases from V and 3 bases from J, with 17 bases in between.